This is a list of T cell receptor beta chains from one sample in a study of blood T cell repertoires in COVID-19. Using immunoSEQ multiplex PCR, the repertoire was profiled, and TCRdb retains in-frame clones only, with some absent. The data show around 370,000 clones, 85% to 90% seen once. Sequenced sample: peripheral blood. Receptor source: a young man with active or convalescent COVID-19. Each CDR3 is given with its conserved first and last residue. A D gene is named only where the DNA matches it firmly. Rows may omit the clone size; those that give it use once, few, many or a size class.

d_gene,v_gene,abundance,j_gene,CDR3nt,CDR3aa
TRBD2,TRBV9,-,TRBJ2-2,TGTGCCAGCAGCGTAAGCCCGGGGGGGGCTACGAACACCGGGGAGCTGTTTTTT,CASSVSPGGATNTGELFF
TRBD1,TRBV29-1,-,TRBJ1-4,TGCAGCGCACGACAGGGGGCGAGTGAAAAACTGTTTTTT,CSARQGASEKLFF
-,TRBV30,-,TRBJ2-1,TGTGCCTGGAGGGCCCTAGTGGCGTCCTACAATGAGCAGTTCTTC,CAWRALVASYNEQFF
-,TRBV4-2,-,TRBJ2-3,TGTGCCAGCAGCCAAGCCGGACTGGATTCCACAGATACGCAGTATTTT,CASSQAGLDSTDTQYF
TRBD1,TRBV28,-,TRBJ1-1,TGTGCCAGCAGCTTAGACAGGGGGCTTGGAGCTTTCTTT,CASSLDRGLGAFF
TRBD1,TRBV4-1,-,TRBJ1-2,TGCGCCAGCAGCCAGGCCGGGACAGGGGCTAACTATGGCTACACCTTC,CASSQAGTGANYGYTF
TRBD1,TRBV5-6,once,TRBJ2-5,TGTGCCAGCAGCTTAGGGGACAGTTCACAAGAGACCCAGTACTTC,CASSLGDSSQETQYF
TRBD1,TRBV24-1,-,TRBJ1-2,TGTGCCACCAGTGAACGTCGGGCCAGGGGGGTCGATGGCTACACCTTC,CATSERRARGVDGYTF
TRBD2,TRBV3-1/TRBV3-2,-,TRBJ2-1,TGTGCCAGCAGCCATCATAGCGGGAGCTCCTACAATGAGCAGTTCTTC,CASSHHSGSSYNEQFF
-,TRBV30,once,TRBJ1-3,TGTGCCTGGAAACCTTGGGCCTCTGGAAACACCATATATTTT,CAWKPWASGNTIYF
-,TRBV7-9,-,TRBJ1-5,TGTGCCAGCAGCTCGGAGCTCCGGGGGGTTCAGCCCCAGCATTTT,CASSSELRGVQPQHF
TRBD2,TRBV7-2,-,TRBJ2-3,TGTGCCAGCAGCCCCCCGGGGGGGAGGAACACAGATACGCAGTATTTT,CASSPPGGRNTDTQYF
-,TRBV19,-,TRBJ1-5,TGTGCCAGTAGGGAGACTGGGAGGGCGGGGGGCAATCAGCCCCAGCATTTT,CASRETGRAGGNQPQHF
-,TRBV6-1,-,TRBJ1-2,TGTGCCAGCAGTGAAGGGTGGGGAGTTTATGGCTACACCTTC,CASSEGWGVYGYTF
-,TRBV15,-,TRBJ2-1,TGTGCCATAAATCCCTTTCCGAGCTCCTACAATGAGCAGTTCTTC,CAINPFPSSYNEQFF
-,TRBV6-6,once,TRBJ1-1,TGTGCCAGCAGCCAAGGGACACCGGGAACTGAAGCTTTCTTT,CASSQGTPGTEAFF
TRBD1,TRBV29-1,once,TRBJ2-3,TGCAGCGTTGAAGGGCTCAGGGGGCGTACCACAGATACGCAGTATTTT,CSVEGLRGRTTDTQYF
TRBD1,TRBV7-2,-,TRBJ1-1,TGTGCCAGCAGAACAGGGGGCTTGACTGAAGCTTTCTTT,CASRTGGLTEAFF
TRBD2,TRBV27,-,TRBJ2-5,TGTGCCAGCAGTTTAGGTCTACTAGCGGAGACCCAGTACTTC,CASSLGLLAETQYF
TRBD1,TRBV10-3,-,TRBJ2-5,TGTGCCATCAAGCGGACAGGGGGCGCCCCGGAGACCCAGTACTTC,CAIKRTGGAPETQYF
-,TRBV7-9,-,TRBJ1-1,TGTGCCAGCAGCCGACAGTCAAGCCTTCGTACTGAAGCTTTCTTT,CASSRQSSLRTEAFF
-,TRBV4-1,-,TRBJ2-7,TGCGCCAGCAGCCAGAGGCAGGGAAGCTACGAGCAGTACTTC,CASSQRQGSYEQYF
-,TRBV5-6,-,TRBJ1-3,TGTGCCAGCAGCTCGGCGCCGGGATCTGGAAACACCATATATTTT,CASSSAPGSGNTIYF
-,TRBV7-9,-,TRBJ2-2,TGTGCCAGCAGCTTATTAGGGGTTAGCACCGGGGAGCTGTTTTTT,CASSLLGVSTGELFF
TRBD1,TRBV27,-,TRBJ2-5,TGTGCCAGCAGTTCCGCAGGGGGAGCAGAGACCCAGTACTTC,CASSSAGGAETQYF
TRBD1,TRBV7-9,-,TRBJ1-1,TGTGCCAGCAGCCAAGGGACAGGGCCCGACGCTTTCTTT,CASSQGTGPDAFF
-,TRBV18,-,TRBJ1-5,TGTGCCAGCTCACCAGCGGGAGACCAGCCCCAGCATTTT,CASSPAGDQPQHF
-,TRBV30,-,TRBJ2-1,TGTGCCTGTGCACAGGGTTCGGGAGGCACCTACAATGAGCAGTTCTTC,CACAQGSGGTYNEQFF
TRBD2,TRBV28,-,TRBJ2-7,TGTGCCAGCAGTTTCGTGGGGCGGGGGGAGCAGTACTTC,CASSFVGRGEQYF
TRBD2,TRBV11-2,once,TRBJ2-1,TGTGCCAGCTCTCCCCTGGGGGGGAGTTACAATGAGCAGTTCTTC,CASSPLGGSYNEQFF
-,TRBV6-4,-,TRBJ2-5,TGTGCCAGCAGAAAGAGGCGAGTCCAAGAGACCCAGTACTTC,CASRKRRVQETQYF
TRBD1,TRBV18,-,TRBJ1-1,TGTGCCAGCTCACGACAGGGGGCGTCCACTGAAGCTTTCTTT,CASSRQGASTEAFF
-,TRBV6-5,-,TRBJ2-1,TGTGCCAGCAGTTATAGGATGGGCGAGCAGTTCTTC,CASSYRMGEQFF
-,TRBV19,-,TRBJ1-1,TGTGCCAGTAGGAGCGTACGACGGACTGAAGCTTTCTTT,CASRSVRRTEAFF
-,TRBV12-1,-,TRBJ2-5,TGTGCCAGCAGCTTTGGCGGGGGGGTTCGGGAGACCCAGTACTTC,CASSFGGGVRETQYF
TRBD1,TRBV5-1,-,TRBJ2-7,TGCGCCAGCAGCGGGGGACAGGGTTCCGACGAGCAGTACTTC,CASSGGQGSDEQYF
-,TRBV3-1/TRBV3-2,-,TRBJ1-5,TGTGCCAGCAGCCAAGGTTGGGGAGGCAATCAGCCCCAGCATTTT,CASSQGWGGNQPQHF
TRBD1,TRBV5-6,-,TRBJ1-5,TGTGCCAGCAGCCGGCAGGGGGCTAGCAATCAGCCCCAGCATTTT,CASSRQGASNQPQHF
-,TRBV5-5,-,TRBJ2-7,TGTGCCAGCAGCCTCGGGCCAACAGGCTACGAGCAGTACTTC,CASSLGPTGYEQYF
-,TRBV7-3,-,TRBJ2-1,TGTGCCAGCAGCTTAGACGGAGGCAATGAGCAGTTCTTC,CASSLDGGNEQFF